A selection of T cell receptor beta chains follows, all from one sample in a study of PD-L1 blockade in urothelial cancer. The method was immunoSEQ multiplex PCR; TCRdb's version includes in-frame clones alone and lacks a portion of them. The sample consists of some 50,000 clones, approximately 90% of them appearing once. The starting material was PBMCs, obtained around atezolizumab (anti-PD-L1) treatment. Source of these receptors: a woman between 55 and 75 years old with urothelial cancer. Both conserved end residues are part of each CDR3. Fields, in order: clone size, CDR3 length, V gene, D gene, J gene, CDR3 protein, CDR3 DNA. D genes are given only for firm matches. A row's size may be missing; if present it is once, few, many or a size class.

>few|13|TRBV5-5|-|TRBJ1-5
CASSYYINQPQHF
TGTGCCAGCAGTTATTATATTAATCAGCCCCAGCATTTT
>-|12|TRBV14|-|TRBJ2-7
CASSQGLTVQYF
TGTGCCAGCAGCCAAGGGTTAACGGTGCAGTACTTC
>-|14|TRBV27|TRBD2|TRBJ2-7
CASSFGAGGREQYF
TGTGCCAGCAGTTTTGGGGCGGGAGGTCGCGAGCAGTACTTC
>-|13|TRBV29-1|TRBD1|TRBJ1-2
CSTRQGGNYGYTF
TGCAGCACCCGACAGGGAGGCAACTATGGCTACACCTTC
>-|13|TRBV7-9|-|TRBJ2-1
CASPTGTYNEQFF
TGTGCCAGCCCTACAGGGACCTACAATGAGCAGTTCTTC
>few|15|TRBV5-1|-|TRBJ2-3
CASRVGGQSTDTQYF
TGCGCCAGCAGGGTTGGAGGACAGAGCACAGATACGCAGTATTTT
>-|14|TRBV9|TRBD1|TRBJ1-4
CASSAQGQEEKLFF
TGTGCCAGCAGCGCACAGGGGCAAGAAGAAAAACTGTTTTTT
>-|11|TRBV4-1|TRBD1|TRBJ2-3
CASSQGTGQYF
TGCGCCAGCAGCCAAGGGACAGGGCAGTATTTT
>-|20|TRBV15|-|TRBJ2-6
CATSRDPPLTAYSGANVLTF
TGTGCCACCAGCAGAGACCCTCCCTTGACAGCCTACTCTGGGGCCAACGTCCTGACTTTC
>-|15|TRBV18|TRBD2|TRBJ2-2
CASSPGLAGSGELFF
TGTGCCAGCTCACCAGGGCTAGCGGGATCCGGGGAGCTGTTTTTT
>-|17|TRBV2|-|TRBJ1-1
CASSEIFLSGMNTEAFF
TGTGCCAGCAGTGAGATTTTTCTTAGCGGTATGAACACTGAAGCTTTCTTT
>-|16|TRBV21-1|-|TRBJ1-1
CASSKGRGRSGTEAFF
TGTGCCAGCAGCAAAGGCAGGGGGCGCTCGGGCACTGAAGCTTTCTTT
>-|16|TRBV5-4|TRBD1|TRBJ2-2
CASTQSQGAGTGELFF
TGTGCCAGCACCCAATCACAGGGGGCTGGAACCGGGGAGCTGTTTTTT
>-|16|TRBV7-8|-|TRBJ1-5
CASSLFPGTRSQPQHF
TGTGCCAGCAGCTTATTCCCCGGGACACGTAGTCAGCCCCAGCATTTT
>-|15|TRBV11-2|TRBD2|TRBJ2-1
CASSLVAGGYNEQFF
TGTGCCAGCAGCTTAGTAGCGGGCGGATACAATGAGCAGTTCTTC
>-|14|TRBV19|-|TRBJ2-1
CASSIGPQGREQFF
TGTGCCAGTAGTATTGGCCCCCAGGGCCGAGAGCAGTTCTTC
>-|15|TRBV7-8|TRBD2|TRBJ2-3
CASSFSGGPTDTQYF
TGTGCCAGCAGCTTTTCGGGAGGTCCCACAGATACGCAGTATTTT
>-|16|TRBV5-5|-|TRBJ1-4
CASSLDSGTTNEKLFF
TGTGCCAGCAGCTTGGACAGCGGAACAACTAATGAAAAACTGTTTTTT
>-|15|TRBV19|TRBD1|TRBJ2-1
CASSIGTGILGEQFF
TGTGCCAGTAGTATTGGGACAGGTATACTCGGTGAGCAGTTCTTC
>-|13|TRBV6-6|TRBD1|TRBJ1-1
CASSSQGTTEAFF
TGTGCCAGCAGTTCACAGGGGACCACTGAAGCTTTCTTT
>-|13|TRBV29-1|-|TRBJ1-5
CSAAAGSNQPQHF
TGCAGCGCCGCCGCGGGTAGCAATCAGCCCCAGCATTTT
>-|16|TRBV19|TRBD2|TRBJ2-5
CASSTVGLAVEETQYF
TGTGCCAGTAGTACAGTCGGCCTAGCGGTAGAAGAGACCCAGTACTTC
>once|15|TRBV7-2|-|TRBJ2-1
CASSSVRSSYNEQFF
TGTGCCAGCAGCTCAGTACGAAGCTCCTACAATGAGCAGTTCTTC
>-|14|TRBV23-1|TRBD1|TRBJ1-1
CASSPRDREAEAFF
TGCGCCAGCAGTCCCCGGGACAGGGAAGCTGAAGCTTTCTTT